The 13 T cell receptor beta chains below all came from one sample that was sequenced in a study of T cells in Graves' hyperthyroidism and ophthalmopathy. What was amplified from RNA transcripts were TCR beta CDR3 regions. First-round RT-PCR with HTBI primers amplified the TCR CDR3 region. Each CDR3 protein is one row after TCRdb ran MiXCR on the multiplex PCR reads. The sample records about 610,000 distinct CDR3 sequences, roughly 50% being singletons. Material for sequencing was peripheral blood or thyroid tissue (not recorded which). These receptors were taken from a woman younger than 30 with Graves' hyperthyroidism.

This clonotype was seen only a few times. The V and J genes are TRBV5-4 and TRBJ2-3; a weak D match, TRBD2 (5 bases). The CDR3 contains 14 residues. V was clipped by 2 bases and J by 6 bases, with 13 bases between them. Germline V gene sequence: CDR1 SGHNT, CDR2 YYREEE (reference sequence). The DNA for the CDR3 is TGTGCCAGCAGCTTTCTACTAGTACCCGATACGCAGTATTTT. As protein: CASSFLLVPDTQYF.

This rearrangement joins TRBV10-3 to TRBJ2-2; a weak D match, TRBD2 (5 bases). Germline lookup yields CDR1 ENHRY and CDR2 SYGVKD. This CDR3 contains 13 residues. Trimming took 5 bases from V and 6 from J, leaving 10 bases between them. The CDR3 is CAISYSRAGELFF. As DNA, the CDR3 is TGTGCCATCAGTTACTCGAGGGCCGGGGAGCTGTTTTTT.

This clonotype was seen at least ten times. CDR3 bases: TGCAGTGCTAGCCCCAGCCTGCTGTCCCAGGGAGCTTTCTTT. Translating it yields CSASPSLLSQGAFF. The chain recombines TRBV20-1 with TRBJ1-1; weak D call: TRBD1 (5 bases). V lost 3 bases to trimming and J lost 10 bases, with 21 bases between them. The CDR3 extends over 14 amino acids. The germline V gene encodes CDR1 DFQATT and CDR2 SNEGSKA (reference sequence).

V usage is TRBV6-5 and J usage is TRBJ2-2; 7 nucleotides match TRBD2. Germline lookup yields CDR1 MNHEY and CDR2 SVGAGI. The CDR3 runs to 15 residues. With V trimmed by 0 bases and J by 4 bases, 2 bases remained unmatched. The CDR3 region is CASSYSGGGTGELFF. The CDR3 region has the DNA TGTGCCAGCAGTTACTCTGGGGGGGGCACCGGGGAGCTGTTTTTT.

This clonotype was recorded a few times. This chain links TRBV3-1 with TRBJ2-7, with TRBD1 identical over 9 bases. Germline CDR1 is LGHDT and CDR2 is YNNKEL (reference sequence). V lost 5 bases and J lost 4; bases outside the gene matches: 9. The CDR3 runs to 15 residues. CDR3 loop: CASSETGGVNYEQYF. Written as DNA, the CDR3 is TGTGCCAGCAGCGAGACAGGGGGAGTTAATTACGAGCAGTACTTC.

This clonotype was counted at least ten times. The J gene is TRBJ1-2, the V gene TRBV11-3, with D hard to call. The V gene lost 4 bases and the J gene lost 1 base, with 4 bases spanning the gap. The CDR3 is 12 residues long. Per the germline V gene, CDR1 is SGHNT and CDR2 is YENEEA. CDR3 in amino acids: CASSSDNYGYTF. In DNA, the CDR3 is TGTGCCAGCAGCTCGGATAACTATGGCTACACCTTC.

This clonotype turned up a few times. The rearrangement links TRBV7-3 to TRBJ2-5; D remains unclear. V was cut by 5 bases and J by 8 bases, with 0 bases left in between. CDR1 and CDR2 (germline): SGHTA, FQGTGA. This CDR3 spans 8 amino acids. CDR3 sequence: CASSTQYF. Here the CDR3 DNA reads TGTGCCAGCAGCACCCAGTACTTC.

CDR3 loop: CASSSSDRDGYTF. The CDR3 coding sequence is TGTGCCAGCAGCTCCTCGGACAGGGATGGCTACACCTTC. V and J are TRBV7-9 and TRBJ1-2; TRBD1 agrees at 8 bases. V shed 4 bases and J 6 bases; nucleotides not matched to a gene: 4. Germline CDR1 reads SEHNR; CDR2 reads FQNEAQ (reference sequence). CDR3 length: 13 residues.

This clonotype was recorded many times. The V and J genes are TRBV6-5 and TRBJ2-7; D is uncertain. V was shortened by 7 bases and J by 0 bases, with 13 bases between the two germline ends. Germline V gives CDR1 MNHEY, CDR2 SVGAGI. CDR3 size: 14 residues. CDR3 DNA sequence: TGTGCCAGCACCATGACTCGGACCTCCTACGAGCAGTACTTC. This sequence encodes CASTMTRTSYEQYF.

J is TRBJ2-7 and V is TRBV5-1; 7 positions agree with TRBD2. Losses at the gene ends were 7 bases for V and 2 bases for J; bases not matched to a gene: 6. CDR3 size: 13 residues. From germline, CDR1 is SGHRS and CDR2 YFSETQ. The chain's CDR3 is CASQGLGAYEQYF. The CDR3 nucleotides read TGCGCCAGCCAAGGACTAGGCGCCTACGAGCAGTACTTC.

This clonotype was picked up many times. The CDR3 here is CASSVGYRLNTEAFF. For the CDR3, the DNA is TGTGCCAGCAGCGTAGGGTACAGGTTGAACACTGAAGCTTTCTTT. V and J are TRBV9 and TRBJ1-1, with D possibly being TRBD1 (5 bases). Germline CDR1 SGDLS, CDR2 YYNGEE. The CDR3 consists of 15 residues. V was trimmed by 0 bases and J by 0 bases, leaving 9 bases between them. The variable domain in full, with the rest retrieved from reference TRBV9 and TRBJ1-1, is DSGVTQTPKHLITATGQRVTLRCSPRSGDLSVYWYQQSLDQGLQFLIQYYNGEERAKGNILERFSAQQFPDLHSELNLSSLELGDSALYFCASSVGYRLNTEAFFGQGTRLTVV.

In its sample, this clonotype was seen many times. V and J are TRBV7-2 and TRBJ2-2; 7 bases are shared with TRBD2. The CDR3 spans 14 residues. Germline V lookup: CDR1 SGHTA, CDR2 FQGNSA. V was pared by 5 bases and J by 4 bases, with 4 bases of the junction left unmatched. This CDR3 reads CASSPTSATGELFF. For the CDR3, the DNA is TGTGCCAGCAGCCCAACTAGCGCCACCGGGGAGCTGTTTTTT.

This chain links TRBV29-1 with TRBJ1-2, with 9 nucleotides matching TRBD1. Germline V CDR1 and CDR2: SQVTM, ANQGSEA. The J segment lost 3 bases and the V segment lost 0 bases, leaving 2 bases of the junction unmatched. This CDR3 has 14 residues. CDR3 sequence reads: CSVEDWTGDYGYTF. CDR3 DNA sequence: TGCAGCGTTGAAGATTGGACAGGGGACTATGGCTACACCTTC.